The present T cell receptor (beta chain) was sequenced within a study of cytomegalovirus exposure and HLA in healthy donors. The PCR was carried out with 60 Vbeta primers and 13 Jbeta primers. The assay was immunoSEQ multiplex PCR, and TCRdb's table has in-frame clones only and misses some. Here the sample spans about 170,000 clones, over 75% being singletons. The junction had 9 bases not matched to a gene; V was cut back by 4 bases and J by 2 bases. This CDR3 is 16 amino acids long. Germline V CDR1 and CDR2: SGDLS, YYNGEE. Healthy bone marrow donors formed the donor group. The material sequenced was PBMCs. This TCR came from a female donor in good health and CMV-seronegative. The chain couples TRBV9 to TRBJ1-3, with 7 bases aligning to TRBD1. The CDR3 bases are TGTGCCAGCAGCCCAAGACAGGGTAAAGCTGGAAACACCATATATTTT. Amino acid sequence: CASSPRQGKAGNTIYF.